This passage covers 17 T cell receptor beta chains from one sample sequenced in a study of blood T cell repertoires in COVID-19. Generated by immunoSEQ multiplex PCR, the TCRdb table keeps only in-frame clones and is missing some. The table includes 150,000 to 200,000 clones, approximately 79% detected once. Material for sequencing was peripheral blood. The receptors stem from a man aged 55 to 70 with active or convalescent COVID-19.

The gene calls are TRBV5-6 and TRBJ2-5, with 7 positions matching TRBD1. Germline V CDR1 and CDR2: SGHDT, YYEEEE. J gave up 4 bases and V 0 bases, and 6 bases lay outside the gene matches. CDR3 size: 15 residues. As DNA, the CDR3 is TGTGCCAGCAGCTTGGTTGGTGAGGGGGCAGAGACCCAGTACTTC. This encodes CASSLVGEGAETQYF.

The chain couples TRBV5-1 to TRBJ1-2, with 7 nucleotides matching TRBD1. Germline V gene sequence: CDR1 SGHRS, CDR2 YFSETQ. The length of the CDR3 is 15 residues. The V and J ends lost 4 bases and 3 bases, in that order; junction bases with no gene match: 9. CDR3 sequence (DNA): TGCGCCAGCAGCCCATTAAGACAGGGAGACTATGGCTACACCTTC. This encodes CASSPLRQGDYGYTF.

The chain joins TRBV28 to TRBJ2-2; 7 bases align to TRBD2. Germline V gives CDR1 MDHEN, CDR2 SYDVKM. The CDR3 runs 15 residues. V shed 9 bases and J 1 base; nucleotides not matched to a gene: 8. In DNA form, the CDR3 reads TGTGCCAGTACCTGGGGAGGGGTGAACACCGGGGAGCTGTTTTTT. Its translation: CASTWGGVNTGELFF.

This clone was seen only a few times. The rearrangement joins TRBV6-5 to TRBJ2-7, with D perhaps TRBD1 (5 bases). Germline V gives CDR1 MNHEY, CDR2 SVGAGI. V was cut by 0 bases and J by 2 bases, with 11 bases left in between. This CDR3 region has 15 residues. CDR3 residues: CASSYSFARAYEQYF. CDR3 DNA: TGTGCCAGCAGTTACTCGTTTGCCAGGGCCTACGAGCAGTACTTC.

CDR3 sequence reads: CASSKSGTSGIYEQYF. The CDR3 nucleotides are TGCGCCAGCAGCAAATCCGGGACTAGCGGGATCTACGAGCAGTACTTC. This chain uses TRBV5-1 with TRBJ2-7, with TRBD2 identical over 13 bases. Per germline, CDR1 SGHRS and CDR2 YFSETQ. The CDR3 is made up of 16 amino acids. V trimming: 4 bases; J trimming: 3 bases; junction bases outside the gene matches: 7.

The chain combines TRBV11-2 with TRBJ2-4, with D possibly matching TRBD1 (5 bases). Germline CDR1 reads SGHAT; CDR2 reads FQNNGV. Trimming pared 5 bases from V and 0 bases from J, leaving 17 bases between. CDR3 size: 17 residues. The CDR3 region has the DNA TGTGCCAGCAGCCTCAGGACACCTCAGGGAGCCAAAAACATTCAGTACTTC. Encoded protein: CASSLRTPQGAKNIQYF.

The chain combines TRBV6-5 with TRBJ2-1, with 7 bases fitting TRBD2. Trimming cost V 9 bases and J 8 bases; bases outside gene matches: 10. The germline CDR1 and CDR2 sequences are MNHEY and SVGAGI. This CDR3 comprises 13 residues. CDR3 sequence reads: CASLAVNVDEQFF. The CDR3 coding sequence is TGTGCCAGTCTAGCGGTCAATGTGGATGAGCAGTTCTTC.

This clone was detected a few times. This rearrangement joins TRBV18 to TRBJ1-1; 7 bases align to TRBD1. Unmatched junction bases numbered 12, after V lost 6 bases and J lost 5 bases. The germline V gene has CDR1 KGHSH and CDR2 LQKENI. This CDR3 has 15 residues. The CDR3 region is CASSQGQRVGTEAFF. CDR3 sequence (DNA): TGTGCCAGCTCCCAGGGACAGAGAGTTGGGACTGAAGCTTTCTTT.

The CDR3 coding sequence is TGTGCCTGGAGTTCCGGGGCTAGCGGGAGGGTCCGGGAGCAGTACTTC. It codes for CAWSSGASGRVREQYF. The V and J genes are TRBV30 and TRBJ2-7, with 12 bases that match TRBD2. Trimming removed 2 bases from V and 7 bases from J; junction bases left unmatched: 12. Germline values: CDR1 GTSNPN, CDR2 SVGIG (reference sequence). The length of the CDR3 is 16 residues.

The table lists this clone with a count of one. The rearrangement uses TRBV7-2 and TRBJ2-7; 12 nucleotides align to TRBD2. Germline V gives CDR1 SGHTA, CDR2 FQGNSA. V shed 6 bases and J 6 bases; nucleotides not matched to a gene: 6. This CDR3 contains 14 residues. The CDR3 reads CASRSLAGGLEQYF. For the CDR3, the DNA is TGTGCCAGCAGGTCCCTAGCGGGAGGGCTCGAGCAGTACTTC.

This clone was counted a single time. This sequence joins TRBV6-5 and TRBJ1-1; D gene ambiguous. The germline CDR1 and CDR2 sequences are MNHEY and SVGAGI. V was clipped by 10 bases and J by 4 bases, with 19 bases between them. This CDR3 has 14 residues. The CDR3 loop reads CATPSWRESTEAFF. The DNA of the CDR3 is TGTGCCACCCCGTCATGGAGGGAGAGCACTGAAGCTTTCTTT.

This clone was seen many times. The chain carries TRBV19 and TRBJ2-7; 7 nucleotides match TRBD1. Germline V lookup: CDR1 LNHDA, CDR2 SQIVND (reference sequence). V lost 9 bases to trimming and J lost 1 base; unmatched junction nucleotides: 9. The CDR3 has 14 amino acids. The CDR3: CASSAAGGSYEQYF. CDR3 sequence (DNA): TGTGCCAGCTCGGCGGCAGGGGGTTCCTACGAGCAGTACTTC.

The sample holds a few counts of this clone. The chain carries TRBV9 and TRBJ2-7; D may be TRBD1 (6 bases). The CDR3 length is 15 residues. Between the trimmed V and J ends, which lost 0 bases and 3 bases, there was a span of 13 bases. Per germline, CDR1 SGDLS and CDR2 YYNGEE. The CDR3 DNA follows: TGTGCCAGCAGCGTAGAGGGGGAAGGTTTCTACGAGCAGTACTTC. Protein product: CASSVEGEGFYEQYF.

The chain links TRBV4-1 to TRBJ2-4; D is possibly TRBD1 (5 bases). Trimming pared 4 bases from V and 5 bases from J, leaving 15 bases between. The germline V gene has CDR1 MGHRA and CDR2 YSYEKL. The CDR3 sequence is 15 residues long. The CDR3 coding sequence is TGCGCCAGCAGCCCTCAGGGCGCCGGACAAAACATTCAGTACTTC. This codes for CASSPQGAGQNIQYF.

The chain uses TRBV15 and TRBJ2-3, with 10 bases identical to TRBD2. V trimming: 1 base; J trimming: 0 bases; junction bases outside the gene matches: 4. CDR3 length: 17 residues. The germline V gene encodes CDR1 LNHNV and CDR2 YYDKDF (reference sequence). The CDR3 loop is CATSRGSTSGSTDTQYF. The CDR3 DNA sequence: TGTGCCACCAGCAGAGGTTCGACTAGCGGGAGCACAGATACGCAGTATTTT. Complete variable domain (other parts from reference TRBV15 and TRBJ2-3): DAMVIQNPRYQVTQFGKPVTLSCSQTLNHNVMYWYQQKSSQAPKLLFHYYDKDFNNEADTPDNFQSRRPNTSFCFLDIRSPGLGDTAMYLCATSRGSTSGSTDTQYFGPGTRLTVL.

V and J are TRBV19 and TRBJ2-5; TRBD2 aligns across 9 bases. Germline-derived CDR1 and CDR2 are LNHDA and SQIVND (reference sequence). The CDR3 spans 14 residues. J gave up 5 bases and V 6 bases, and 7 bases lay outside the gene matches. CDR3 in amino acids: CASSGGRALETQYF. In DNA, the CDR3 is TGTGCCAGTAGCGGCGGGAGGGCCCTGGAGACCCAGTACTTC. Drawing the rest from reference TRBV19 and TRBJ2-5, the complete variable domain is DGGITQSPKYLFRKEGQNVTLSCEQNLNHDAMYWYRQDPGQGLRLIYYSQIVNDFQKGDIAEGYSVSREKKESFPLTVTSAQKNPTAFYLCASSGGRALETQYFGPGTRLLVL.

The chain carries TRBV30 and TRBJ2-7; TRBD1 matches 8 bases. CDR1 GTSNPN and CDR2 SVGIG come from the germline V gene (reference sequence). The CDR3 consists of 14 residues. With V trimmed by 0 bases and J by 7 bases, 8 bases remained unmatched. For the CDR3, the DNA is TGTGCCTGGAGTGTACCAGGGGGCGCGGGGGAGCAGTACTTC. It encodes CAWSVPGGAGEQYF. Complete variable domain (other parts from reference TRBV30 and TRBJ2-7): SQTIHQWPATLVQPVGSPLSLECTVEGTSNPNLYWYRQAAGRGLQLLFYSVGIGQISSEVPQNLSASRPQDRQFILSSKKLLLSDSGFYLCAWSVPGGAGEQYFGPGTRLTVT.